This is a list of T cell receptor beta chains from one sample in a study of T cell repertoires in cytomegalovirus infection. TCRdb called the reads again in MiXCR, with one record for every CDR3 protein. The profile covers 150,000 to 200,000 distinct CDR3 sequences, with 15% to 20% appearing a single time and under 20% taken by the ten largest. The sequenced material came from CD8+ T cells from PBMCs. These receptors were obtained from a human donor in good health (CMV status not recorded). Some clones in this sample may be carry-over from other donors' samples. CDR3s include the opening cysteine and the closing phenylalanine or tryptophan. A D gene is named only where the DNA matches it firmly. Clone sizes are given selectively: once, few, many, or a class where the clone is expanded.

d_gene: TRBD2
j_gene: TRBJ2-5
abundance: .
v_gene: TRBV7-8
CDR3aa: CATGTSGDRTTAETQYF
CDR3nt: TGTGCCACCGGGACTAGCGGGGATAGAACGACTGCAGAGACCCAGTACTTC

d_gene: .
j_gene: TRBJ2-1
abundance: .
v_gene: TRBV7-6
CDR3aa: CASLAGPQYNEQFF
CDR3nt: TGTGCCAGCCTTGCGGGGCCCCAATACAATGAGCAGTTCTTC

d_gene: .
j_gene: TRBJ1-2
abundance: many
v_gene: TRBV28
CDR3aa: CASSSVRVNYGYTF
CDR3nt: TGTGCCAGCAGTTCAGTACGGGTAAACTATGGCTACACCTTC

d_gene: TRBD2
j_gene: TRBJ2-5
abundance: .
v_gene: TRBV7-2
CDR3aa: CASSLEGTSGEEETQYF
CDR3nt: TGTGCCAGCAGCTTAGAGGGGACTAGCGGGGAGGAAGAGACCCAGTACTTC

d_gene: .
j_gene: TRBJ2-5
abundance: few
v_gene: TRBV14
CDR3aa: CASSQDWGETQYF
CDR3nt: TGTGCCAGCAGCCAAGATTGGGGCGAGACCCAGTACTTC

d_gene: .
j_gene: TRBJ2-1
abundance: .
v_gene: TRBV7-9
CDR3aa: CASSLETWEKFF
CDR3nt: TGTGCCAGCAGCTTAGAAACTTGGGAAAAGTTCTTC

d_gene: .
j_gene: TRBJ2-1
abundance: .
v_gene: TRBV7-9
CDR3aa: CASSHSTGNEQFF
CDR3nt: TGTGCCAGCAGTCACTCGACCGGGAATGAGCAGTTCTTC

d_gene: TRBD2
j_gene: TRBJ2-5
abundance: .
v_gene: TRBV7-8
CDR3aa: CASSTRKGGTSGTQYF
CDR3nt: TGTGCCAGCAGCACCCGAAAGGGAGGGACTAGCGGGACCCAGTACTTC

d_gene: .
j_gene: TRBJ2-1
abundance: few
v_gene: TRBV6-2/TRBV6-3
CDR3aa: CASSFLSGTYSSDEQFF
CDR3nt: TGTGCCAGCAGCTTCCTCTCCGGGACTTACTCCTCGGATGAGCAGTTCTTC

d_gene: .
j_gene: TRBJ2-1
abundance: few
v_gene: TRBV6-2/TRBV6-3
CDR3aa: CASSYGAGALYNEQFF
CDR3nt: TGTGCCAGCAGTTACGGTGCGGGGGCCCTCTACAATGAGCAGTTCTTC

d_gene: .
j_gene: TRBJ2-5
abundance: .
v_gene: TRBV6-2/TRBV6-3
CDR3aa: CASSYTSVQETQYF
CDR3nt: TGTGCCAGCAGTTACACTTCAGTCCAAGAGACCCAGTACTTC

d_gene: .
j_gene: TRBJ2-7
abundance: few
v_gene: TRBV11-2
CDR3aa: CASSLEEYYEQYF
CDR3nt: TGTGCCAGCAGCTTAGAAGAGTACTACGAGCAGTACTTC

d_gene: .
j_gene: TRBJ2-7
abundance: .
v_gene: TRBV7-6
CDR3aa: CASSPSPGHSYEQYF
CDR3nt: TGTGCCAGCAGCCCCAGTCCGGGACATAGCTACGAGCAGTACTTC

d_gene: TRBD2
j_gene: TRBJ2-5
abundance: .
v_gene: TRBV7-3
CDR3aa: CASSLTDDGLAGAHFQETQYF
CDR3nt: TGTGCCAGCAGCTTAACGGATGACGGACTAGCGGGGGCCCACTTCCAAGAGACCCAGTACTTC

d_gene: .
j_gene: TRBJ2-1
abundance: .
v_gene: TRBV12-3/TRBV12-4
CDR3aa: CASSVRHGQGEQFF
CDR3nt: TGTGCCAGCAGTGTACGCCACGGTCAGGGTGAGCAGTTCTTC

d_gene: TRBD2
j_gene: TRBJ2-7
abundance: few
v_gene: TRBV6-2/TRBV6-3
CDR3aa: CASRPTIAGAAGEQYF
CDR3nt: TGTGCCAGCAGGCCCACAATAGCGGGAGCGGCAGGCGAGCAGTACTTC

d_gene: .
j_gene: TRBJ2-3
abundance: few
v_gene: TRBV7-2
CDR3aa: CASSLMSTDTQYF
CDR3nt: TGTGCCAGCAGCTTAATGAGCACAGATACGCAGTATTTT

d_gene: .
j_gene: TRBJ1-1
abundance: many
v_gene: TRBV2
CDR3aa: CASSGSMVLGAFF
CDR3nt: TGTGCCAGCAGTGGATCGATGGTCCTTGGAGCTTTCTTT

d_gene: TRBD1
j_gene: TRBJ2-7
abundance: few
v_gene: TRBV7-6
CDR3aa: CASSSRRGQRGLYEQYF
CDR3nt: TGTGCCAGCAGCTCGCGTAGGGGGCAGCGCGGGCTCTACGAGCAGTACTTC

d_gene: .
j_gene: TRBJ1-2
abundance: few
v_gene: TRBV7-9
CDR3aa: CASSQSTAPLIYGYTF
CDR3nt: TGTGCCAGCAGCCAGTCGACAGCCCCTCTCATTTATGGCTACACCTTC

d_gene: .
j_gene: TRBJ2-1
abundance: few
v_gene: TRBV12-3/TRBV12-4
CDR3aa: CASGWNEQFF
CDR3nt: TGTGCCAGCGGATGGAATGAGCAGTTCTTC

d_gene: .
j_gene: TRBJ2-1
abundance: .
v_gene: TRBV12-5
CDR3aa: CASGFQGQQFF
CDR3nt: TGTGCTAGTGGTTTTCAGGGACAGCAGTTCTTC

d_gene: TRBD1
j_gene: TRBJ1-1
abundance: .
v_gene: TRBV6-1
CDR3aa: CASSQPYRGLDTEAFF
CDR3nt: TGTGCCAGCAGTCAACCTTACAGGGGGCTTGACACTGAAGCTTTCTTT

d_gene: .
j_gene: TRBJ1-1
abundance: many
v_gene: TRBV28
CDR3aa: CASSGGTEAFF
CDR3nt: TGTGCCAGCAGCGGGGGCACTGAAGCTTTCTTT

d_gene: TRBD1
j_gene: TRBJ1-2
abundance: few
v_gene: TRBV27
CDR3aa: CASSLFGQGVYGYTF
CDR3nt: TGTGCCAGCAGTTTATTTGGACAGGGTGTTTATGGCTACACCTTC

d_gene: .
j_gene: TRBJ2-2
abundance: .
v_gene: TRBV2
CDR3aa: CARSGGRNTGELFF
CDR3nt: TGTGCCCGCTCGGGGGGCCGAAACACCGGGGAGCTGTTTTTT

d_gene: .
j_gene: TRBJ1-2
abundance: .
v_gene: TRBV7-9
CDR3aa: CASSFVRDYGYTF
CDR3nt: TGTGCCAGCAGCTTCGTCAGGGACTATGGCTACACCTTC

d_gene: .
j_gene: TRBJ2-1
abundance: .
v_gene: TRBV7-8
CDR3aa: CASSLKLGFSYNEQFF
CDR3nt: TGTGCCAGCAGCTTGAAGCTAGGCTTTTCCTACAATGAGCAGTTCTTC

d_gene: TRBD2
j_gene: TRBJ2-5
abundance: many
v_gene: TRBV7-2
CDR3aa: CASSSDLAGVGTQYF
CDR3nt: TGTGCCAGCAGTTCCGACTTAGCGGGAGTCGGGACCCAGTACTTC

d_gene: TRBD1
j_gene: TRBJ1-2
abundance: few
v_gene: TRBV19
CDR3aa: CASSIPTTGINYGYTF
CDR3nt: TGTGCCAGTAGTATCCCCACGACAGGGATTAACTATGGCTACACCTTC

d_gene: .
j_gene: TRBJ2-7
abundance: few
v_gene: TRBV6-5
CDR3aa: CASSYGQRAYEQYF
CDR3nt: TGTGCCAGCAGTTACGGACAGCGGGCCTACGAGCAGTACTTC

d_gene: .
j_gene: TRBJ2-3
abundance: few
v_gene: TRBV7-2
CDR3aa: CASSFGGDTQYF
CDR3nt: TGTGCCAGCAGCTTCGGTGGGGATACGCAGTATTTT

d_gene: .
j_gene: TRBJ2-7
abundance: .
v_gene: TRBV20-1
CDR3aa: CSAPTRTSSYEQYF
CDR3nt: TGCAGTGCGCCCACCCGGACCTCCAGCTACGAGCAGTACTTC

d_gene: TRBD1
j_gene: TRBJ2-7
abundance: few
v_gene: TRBV6-6
CDR3aa: CASSGGDRALLEQYF
CDR3nt: TGTGCCAGCAGTGGGGGGGACAGGGCCCTTCTGGAGCAGTACTTC

d_gene: .
j_gene: TRBJ2-2
abundance: .
v_gene: TRBV27
CDR3aa: CASSLRRGQITGELFF
CDR3nt: TGTGCCAGCAGTTTAAGGCGTGGTCAGATCACCGGGGAGCTGTTTTTT

d_gene: .
j_gene: TRBJ2-7
abundance: .
v_gene: TRBV12-5
CDR3aa: CASGLGLEQYF
CDR3nt: TGTGCTAGTGGTTTGGGTCTCGAGCAGTACTTC

d_gene: .
j_gene: TRBJ2-7
abundance: few
v_gene: TRBV12-3/TRBV12-4
CDR3aa: CASSSIRDRIYEQYF
CDR3nt: TGTGCCAGCAGTTCCATAAGAGACCGGATCTACGAGCAGTACTTC

d_gene: TRBD1
j_gene: TRBJ2-1
abundance: few
v_gene: TRBV7-3
CDR3aa: CASSPGYRGYNEQFF
CDR3nt: TGTGCCAGCAGCCCCGGCTACAGGGGCTACAATGAGCAGTTCTTC

d_gene: .
j_gene: TRBJ2-5
abundance: few
v_gene: TRBV2
CDR3aa: CASSEPLSGEETQYF
CDR3nt: TGTGCCAGCAGTGAACCTCTCTCGGGGGAAGAGACCCAGTACTTC

d_gene: .
j_gene: TRBJ2-7
abundance: .
v_gene: TRBV28
CDR3aa: CASSLTRDGYEQYF
CDR3nt: TGTGCCAGCAGTTTAACCCGGGACGGCTACGAGCAGTACTTC

d_gene: .
j_gene: TRBJ1-2
abundance: .
v_gene: TRBV7-2
CDR3aa: CASSFLTSYGYTF
CDR3nt: TGTGCCAGCAGCTTTTTAACGAGCTATGGCTACACCTTC